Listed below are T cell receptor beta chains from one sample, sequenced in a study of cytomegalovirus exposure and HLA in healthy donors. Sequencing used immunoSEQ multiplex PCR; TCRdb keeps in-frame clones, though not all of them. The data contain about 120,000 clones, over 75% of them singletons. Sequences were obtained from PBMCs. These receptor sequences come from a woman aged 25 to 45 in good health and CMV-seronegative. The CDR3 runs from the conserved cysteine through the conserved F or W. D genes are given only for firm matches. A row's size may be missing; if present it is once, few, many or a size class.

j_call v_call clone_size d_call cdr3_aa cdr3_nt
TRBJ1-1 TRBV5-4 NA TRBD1 CASSSGTALAEAFF TGTGCCAGCAGCTCCGGGACAGCTCTCGCTGAAGCTTTCTTT
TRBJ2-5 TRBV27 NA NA CASGGRYNRETQYF TGTGCCAGCGGCGGGCGATATAATCGGGAGACCCAGTACTTC
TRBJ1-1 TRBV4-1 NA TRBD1 CASSQVGQRITEAFF TGCGCCAGCAGCCAAGTGGGACAGCGGATCACTGAAGCTTTCTTT
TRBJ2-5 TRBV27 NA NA CASWRQGLQETQYF TGTGCCAGTTGGCGGCAGGGCTTGCAAGAGACCCAGTACTTC
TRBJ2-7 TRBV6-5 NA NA CASSKRDEQYF TGTGCCAGCAGTAAGAGAGACGAGCAGTACTTC
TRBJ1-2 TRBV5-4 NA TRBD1 CASSLGEDRVSGYTF TGTGCCAGCAGCCTCGGCGAGGACAGGGTATCTGGCTACACCTTC
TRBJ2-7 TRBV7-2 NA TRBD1 CASSLARRQGSYEQYF TGTGCCAGCAGCTTAGCGCGCCGACAGGGGTCCTACGAGCAGTACTTC
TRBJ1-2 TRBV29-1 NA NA CSVEGGSVGYTF TGCAGCGTTGAAGGTGGCAGTGTAGGCTACACCTTC
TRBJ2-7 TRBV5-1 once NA CASSRGGSRFYEQYF TGCGCCAGCAGCAGGGGTGGCAGCCGCTTCTACGAGCAGTACTTC
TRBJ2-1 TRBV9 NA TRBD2 CASSVVASGGAMVEQFF TGTGCCAGCAGCGTAGTGGCTAGCGGGGGGGCGATGGTTGAGCAGTTCTTC
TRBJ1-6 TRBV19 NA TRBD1 CASSSDRGKNSPLHF TGTGCCAGTAGTTCGGACAGGGGAAAAAATTCACCCCTCCACTTT
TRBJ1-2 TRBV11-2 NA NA CASSLDQGNYGYTF TGTGCCAGCAGCTTAGACCAGGGGAACTATGGCTACACCTTC
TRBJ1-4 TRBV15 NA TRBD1 CATSRGQGYEKLFF TGTGCCACCAGCAGAGGACAGGGCTATGAAAAACTGTTTTTT
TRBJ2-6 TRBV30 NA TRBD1 CALHRDRGGSGANVLTF TGTGCCCTCCATCGGGACAGGGGAGGGTCTGGGGCCAACGTCCTGACTTTC
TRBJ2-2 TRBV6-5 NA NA CASSYAPGQNTGELFF TGTGCCAGCAGTTACGCCCCGGGACAAAACACCGGGGAGCTGTTTTTT
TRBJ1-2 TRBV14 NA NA CASSQDSRVRNYGYTF TGTGCCAGCAGCCAAGATTCCAGGGTTCGTAACTATGGCTACACCTTC
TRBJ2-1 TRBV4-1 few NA CASSQETSRNEQFF TGCGCCAGCAGCCAAGAAACTAGCCGCAATGAGCAGTTCTTC
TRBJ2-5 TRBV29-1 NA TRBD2 CSVRSGPRGDQYF TGCAGCGTTCGTAGCGGGCCCCGAGGGGACCAGTACTTC
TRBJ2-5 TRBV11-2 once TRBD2 CASTLILGTSGGEETQYF TGTGCCAGCACCCTAATACTTGGGACTAGCGGGGGGGAAGAGACCCAGTACTTC
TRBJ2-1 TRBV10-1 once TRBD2 CASSGTAGDEQFF TGCGCCAGCAGTGGGACAGCGGGGGATGAGCAGTTCTTC
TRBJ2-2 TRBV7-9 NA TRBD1 CASSPMAGGNTGELFF TGTGCCAGCAGCCCCATGGCAGGGGGCAACACCGGGGAGCTGTTTTTT
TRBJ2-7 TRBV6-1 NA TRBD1 CASSEVGGQAFKEQYF TGTGCCAGCAGTGAAGTCGGGGGACAGGCCTTTAAGGAGCAGTACTTC
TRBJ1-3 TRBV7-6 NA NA CASSLVGQSLSGNTIYF TGTGCCAGCAGCTTAGTTGGACAGTCCCTCTCTGGAAACACCATATATTTT
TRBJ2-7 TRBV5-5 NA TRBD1 CASSLGQGITYEQYF TGTGCCAGCAGCTTGGGACAGGGGATCACCTACGAGCAGTACTTC
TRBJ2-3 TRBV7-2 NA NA CASSPAWGSAMSTDTQYF TGTGCCAGCAGCCCAGCATGGGGCAGCGCCATGAGCACAGATACGCAGTATTTT
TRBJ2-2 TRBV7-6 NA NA CASSARTANTGELFF TGTGCCAGCAGCGCTAGGACAGCGAACACCGGGGAGCTGTTTTTT
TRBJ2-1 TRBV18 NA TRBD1 CASSPGTGMGEFF TGTGCCAGCTCACCAGGGACAGGGATGGGGGAGTTCTTC
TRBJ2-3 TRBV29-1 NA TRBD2 CSVGAGARFTDTQYF TGCAGCGTCGGAGCGGGGGCCCGTTTCACAGATACGCAGTATTTT
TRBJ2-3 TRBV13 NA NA CASSLVQGDTQYF TGTGCCAGCAGCTTAGTCCAGGGGGATACGCAGTATTTT
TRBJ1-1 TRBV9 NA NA CASSYGQYTEAFF TGTGCCAGCAGCTACGGACAGTACACTGAAGCTTTCTTT
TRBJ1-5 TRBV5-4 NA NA CASSLAGRGPQHF TGTGCCAGCAGCTTGGCCGGGCGGGGGCCCCAGCATTTT
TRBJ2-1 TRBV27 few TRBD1 CASSLQDRGKNEQFF TGTGCCAGCAGTTTACAGGACAGGGGGAAAAATGAGCAGTTCTTC
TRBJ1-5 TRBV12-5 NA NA CASGFFAQSNQPQHF TGTGCTAGTGGTTTTTTCGCACAGAGCAATCAGCCCCAGCATTTT
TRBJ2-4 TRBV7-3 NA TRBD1 CASSPGTVEAKNIQYF TGTGCCAGCAGCCCGGGGACAGTGGAGGCCAAAAACATTCAGTACTTC
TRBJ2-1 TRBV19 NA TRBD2 CASRSSGPPSGEYNEQFF TGTGCCAGTAGATCATCCGGTCCACCTAGCGGGGAGTACAATGAGCAGTTCTTC
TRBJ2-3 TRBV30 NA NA CAWSVGGVADTQYF TGTGCCTGGAGTGTGGGGGGAGTCGCAGATACGCAGTATTTT
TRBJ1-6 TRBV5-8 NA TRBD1 CASSLGQGDNSPLHF TGTGCCAGCAGCTTAGGACAGGGGGATAATTCACCCCTCCACTTT
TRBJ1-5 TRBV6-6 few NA CASSRQDSNQPQHF TGTGCCAGCAGCCGACAGGATAGCAATCAGCCCCAGCATTTT
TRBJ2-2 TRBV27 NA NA CASTGTPTGELFF TGTGCCAGCACGGGGACACCAACCGGGGAGCTGTTTTTT
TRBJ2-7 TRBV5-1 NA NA CASSGGLANYEQYF TGCGCCAGCAGCGGGGGGTTGGCGAACTACGAGCAGTACTTC